The sequence of this T cell receptor beta chain was determined in a study of blood T cell repertoires in COVID-19. Overall study: Researchers got acute and convalescent COVID-19 samples from the United States, Italy and Spain. In each case, the material was cDNA or gDNA derived from T cells, B-cell-depleted T cells, or PBMCs.

J lost 3 bases, V lost 6 bases, and 6 bases had no gene match. Germline assignment: CDR1 MDHEN and CDR2 SYDVKM. This CDR3 is 16 amino acids long. Sequenced by immunoSEQ multiplex PCR; TCRdb stores in-frame clones only, minus some. Seen here are 20,000 to 25,000 clones, approximately 91% observed once, and the top ten hold 9.5% to 12%. V usage is TRBV28 and J usage is TRBJ2-2, with 11 bases matching TRBD2. The sample was peripheral blood. The sequence was obtained from a human donor in a cohort sampled during active COVID-19. The donor label of this sample is uncertain. The DNA of the CDR3 is TGTGCCAGCAGACGTATGACTAGCGGGGACACCGGGGAGCTGTTTTTT. Residues: CASRRMTSGDTGELFF.